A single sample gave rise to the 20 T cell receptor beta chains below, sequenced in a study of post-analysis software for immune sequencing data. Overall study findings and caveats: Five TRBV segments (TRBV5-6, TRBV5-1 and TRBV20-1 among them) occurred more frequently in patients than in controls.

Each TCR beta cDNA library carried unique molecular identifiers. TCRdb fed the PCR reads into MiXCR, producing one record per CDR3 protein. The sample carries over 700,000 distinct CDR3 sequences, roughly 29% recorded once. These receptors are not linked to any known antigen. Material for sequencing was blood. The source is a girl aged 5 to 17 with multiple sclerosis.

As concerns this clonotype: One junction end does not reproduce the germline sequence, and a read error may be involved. CDR3 bases: TGTGCCAGCGCGCGGGGGGGGAACACAGATACGCGGTATTTT. It yields the protein CASARGGNTDTRYF. V is TRBV11-2 and J is TRBJ2-3; TRBD2 matches 9 bases. Looked up from germline, CDR1 is SGHAT and CDR2 is FQNNGV. The CDR3 covers 14 residues.

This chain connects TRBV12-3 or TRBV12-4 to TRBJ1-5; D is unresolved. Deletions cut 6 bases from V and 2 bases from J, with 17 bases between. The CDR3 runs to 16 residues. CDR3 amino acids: CASSQGRERGNQPQHF. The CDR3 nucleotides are TGTGCCAGCAGCCAAGGGCGGGAGCGAGGCAATCAGCCCCAGCATTTT.

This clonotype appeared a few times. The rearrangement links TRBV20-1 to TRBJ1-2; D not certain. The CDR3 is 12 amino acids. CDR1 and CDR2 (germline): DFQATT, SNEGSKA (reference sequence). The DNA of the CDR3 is TGCAGCCTTCCCAGCCTAAACTATGGCTACACCTTC. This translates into CSLPSLNYGYTF.

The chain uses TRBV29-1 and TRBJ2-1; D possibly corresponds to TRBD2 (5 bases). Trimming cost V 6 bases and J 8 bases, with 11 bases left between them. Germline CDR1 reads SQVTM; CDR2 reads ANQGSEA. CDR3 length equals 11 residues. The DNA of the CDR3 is TGCAGCGTGAGCGGTTCCTATGAGCAGTTCTTC. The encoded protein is CSVSGSYEQFF.

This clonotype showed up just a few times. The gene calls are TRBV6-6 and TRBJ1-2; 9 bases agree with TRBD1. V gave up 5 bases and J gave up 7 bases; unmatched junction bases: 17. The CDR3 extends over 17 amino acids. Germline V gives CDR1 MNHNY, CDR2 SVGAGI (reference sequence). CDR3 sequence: CASSPPTDRGAGSGYTF. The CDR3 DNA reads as TGTGCCAGCAGTCCACCCACGGACAGGGGTGCAGGGAGTGGCTACACCTTC.

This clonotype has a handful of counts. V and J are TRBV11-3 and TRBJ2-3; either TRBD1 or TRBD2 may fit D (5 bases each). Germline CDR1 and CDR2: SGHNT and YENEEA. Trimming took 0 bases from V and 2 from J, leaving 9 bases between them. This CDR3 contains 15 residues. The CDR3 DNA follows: TGTGCCAGCAGCTTAGAGTCGGGGACCACAGATACGCAGTATTTT. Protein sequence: CASSLESGTTDTQYF. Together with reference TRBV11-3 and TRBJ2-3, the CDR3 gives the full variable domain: EAGVVQSPRYKIIEKKQPVAFWCNPISGHNTLYWYLQNLGQGPELLIRYENEEAVDDSQLPKDRFSAERLKGVDSTLKIQPAELGDSAVYLCASSLESGTTDTQYFGPGTRLTVL.

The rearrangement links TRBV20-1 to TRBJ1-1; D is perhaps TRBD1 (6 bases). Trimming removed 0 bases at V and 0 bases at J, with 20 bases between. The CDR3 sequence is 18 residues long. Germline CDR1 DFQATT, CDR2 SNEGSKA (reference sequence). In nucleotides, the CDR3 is TGCAGTGCTAGAGACCACACGAGGGGGGGGCGCCTGAACACTGAAGCTTTCTTT. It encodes CSARDHTRGGRLNTEAFF.

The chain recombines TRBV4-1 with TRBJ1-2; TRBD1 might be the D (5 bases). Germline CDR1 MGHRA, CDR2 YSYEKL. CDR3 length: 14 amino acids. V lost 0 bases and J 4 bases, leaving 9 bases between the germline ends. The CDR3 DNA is TGCGCCAGCAGCCAAGAGTTGACAGCCTATGGCTACACCTTC. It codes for CASSQELTAYGYTF.

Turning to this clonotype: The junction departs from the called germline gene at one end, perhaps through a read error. The CDR3 DNA reads TGTACCAGCTCAACGGGACAGGGGGCCTACAATGAGCAGTTCTTC. The encoded protein is CTSSTGQGAYNEQFF. The J gene is TRBJ2-1, the V gene TRBV18, with TRBD1 matching over 11 bases. The germline CDR1 and CDR2 sequences are KGHSH and LQKENI. CDR3 size: 15 residues.

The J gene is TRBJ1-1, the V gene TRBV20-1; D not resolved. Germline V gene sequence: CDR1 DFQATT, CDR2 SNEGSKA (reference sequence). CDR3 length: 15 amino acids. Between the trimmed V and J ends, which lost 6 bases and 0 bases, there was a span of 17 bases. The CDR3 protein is CSAKRTFRMNTEAFF. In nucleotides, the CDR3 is TGCAGTGCCAAAAGGACCTTCAGAATGAACACTGAAGCTTTCTTT.

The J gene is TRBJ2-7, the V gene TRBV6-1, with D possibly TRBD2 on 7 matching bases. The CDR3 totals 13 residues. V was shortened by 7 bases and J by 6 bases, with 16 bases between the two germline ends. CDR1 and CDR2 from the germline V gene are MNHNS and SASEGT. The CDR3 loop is CASIPGGLREQYF. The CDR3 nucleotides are TGTGCCAGCATCCCGGGGGGCCTGCGCGAGCAGTACTTC.

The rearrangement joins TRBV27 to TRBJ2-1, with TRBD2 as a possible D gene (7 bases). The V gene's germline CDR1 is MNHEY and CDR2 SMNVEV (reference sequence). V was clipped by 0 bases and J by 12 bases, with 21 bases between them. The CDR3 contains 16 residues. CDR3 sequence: CASSLSWLGGVGGQFF. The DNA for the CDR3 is TGTGCCAGCAGTTTATCATGGCTAGGGGGGGTTGGTGGGCAGTTCTTC.

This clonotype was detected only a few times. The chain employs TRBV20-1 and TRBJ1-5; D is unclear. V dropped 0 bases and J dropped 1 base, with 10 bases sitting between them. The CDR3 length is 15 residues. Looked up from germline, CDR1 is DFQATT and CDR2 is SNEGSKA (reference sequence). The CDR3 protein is CSARDTGMSNQPQHF. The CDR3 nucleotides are TGCAGTGCTAGAGATACGGGGATGAGCAATCAGCCCCAGCATTTT.

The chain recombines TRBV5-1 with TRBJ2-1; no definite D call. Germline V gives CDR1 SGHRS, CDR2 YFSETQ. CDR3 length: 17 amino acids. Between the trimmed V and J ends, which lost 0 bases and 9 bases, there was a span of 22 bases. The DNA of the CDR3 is TGCGCCAGCAGCTTGGCCAACCAGACTCGGGCTAATAGTGAGCAGTTCTTC. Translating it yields CASSLANQTRANSEQFF.

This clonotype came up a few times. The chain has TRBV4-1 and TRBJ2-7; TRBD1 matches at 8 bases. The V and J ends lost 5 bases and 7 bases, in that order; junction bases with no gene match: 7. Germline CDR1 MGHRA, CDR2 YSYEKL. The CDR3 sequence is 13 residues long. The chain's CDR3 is CASSTRTGWEQYF. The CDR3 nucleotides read TGCGCCAGCAGCACCCGGACAGGGTGGGAGCAGTACTTC.

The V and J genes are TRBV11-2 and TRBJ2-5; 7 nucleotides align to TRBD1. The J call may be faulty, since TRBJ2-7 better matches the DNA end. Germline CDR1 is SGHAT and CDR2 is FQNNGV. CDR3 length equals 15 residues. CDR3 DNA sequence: TGTGCCAGCAGCACCAGACAGGGAATTTTCGGCGAGCAGTACTTC. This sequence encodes CASSTRQGIFGEQYF.

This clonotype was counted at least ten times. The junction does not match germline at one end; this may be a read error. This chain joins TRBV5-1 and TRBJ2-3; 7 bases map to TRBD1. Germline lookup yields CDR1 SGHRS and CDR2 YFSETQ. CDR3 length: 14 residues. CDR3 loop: CASSSGQSTDTQYF. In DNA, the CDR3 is TGTGCCAGCTCATCGGGACAGAGCACAGATACGCAGTATTTT.

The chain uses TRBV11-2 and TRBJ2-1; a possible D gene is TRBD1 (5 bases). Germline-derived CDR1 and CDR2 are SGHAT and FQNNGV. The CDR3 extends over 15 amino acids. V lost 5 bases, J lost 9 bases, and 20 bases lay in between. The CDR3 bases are TGTGCCAGCAGCCCCCTACCGCGGCGAAGGGGTGAGCAGTTCTTC. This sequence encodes CASSPLPRRRGEQFF.

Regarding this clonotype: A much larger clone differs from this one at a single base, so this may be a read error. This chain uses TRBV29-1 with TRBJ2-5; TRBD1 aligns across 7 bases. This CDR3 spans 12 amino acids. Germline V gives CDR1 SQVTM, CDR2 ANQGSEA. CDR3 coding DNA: TGCAGCACCCGGACAGGCCAAGGGACCCAGTACTTC. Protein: CSTRTGQGTQYF.

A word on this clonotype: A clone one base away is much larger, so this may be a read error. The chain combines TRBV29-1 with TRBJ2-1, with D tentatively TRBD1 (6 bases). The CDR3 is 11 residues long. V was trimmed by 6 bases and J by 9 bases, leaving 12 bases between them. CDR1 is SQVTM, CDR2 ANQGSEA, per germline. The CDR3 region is CSVDSDSEQFF. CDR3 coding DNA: TGCAGCGTGGACAGCGACAGTGAGCAGTTCTTC.